Below are 15 T cell receptor beta chains sequenced from a single sample in a study of cytomegalovirus exposure and HLA in healthy donors. The protocol was immunoSEQ multiplex PCR, while the TCRdb copy is restricted to in-frame clones and leaves out a portion. The sample includes about 260,000 clones, around 91% of them seen just once. What was sequenced was PBMCs. These TCRs come from a woman younger than 45 in good health and CMV-seronegative.

Only one count was recorded for this clone. The chain is built from TRBV7-3 and TRBJ2-1, with D unclear. The V end lost 1 base, the J end lost 3 bases, and 10 bases lay between the germline ends. The CDR3 contains 15 residues. The germline CDR1 and CDR2 sequences are SGHTA and FQGTGA. The CDR3 DNA reads TGTGCCAGCAGCTTAAGTGGTCAGAACTACAATGAGCAGTTCTTC. It translates to CASSLSGQNYNEQFF.

J is TRBJ2-7 and V is TRBV18; tentative D call: TRBD1 (6 bases). V was shortened by 1 base and J by 3 bases, with 16 bases between the two germline ends. The V gene's germline CDR1 is KGHSH and CDR2 LQKENI. The CDR3 length is 16 residues. The CDR3 protein is CASSPLGNRADYEQYF. The CDR3 DNA follows: TGTGCCAGCTCACCACTCGGTAACAGGGCGGACTACGAGCAGTACTTC.

The chain is built from TRBV27 and TRBJ2-1, with 7 positions matching TRBD2. Germline-derived CDR1 and CDR2 are MNHEY and SMNVEV (reference sequence). J was trimmed by 4 bases and V by 6 bases; bases with no gene match: 12. This CDR3 comprises 16 residues. The CDR3 protein is CASRPGTTKGYNEQFF. CDR3 DNA sequence: TGTGCCAGCAGGCCCGGGACTACCAAGGGATACAATGAGCAGTTCTTC.

CDR3 coding DNA: TGTGCCAGCAGCAGGTCCCTAGGGGACTACGAGCAGTACTTC. Translating gives CASSRSLGDYEQYF. The chain uses TRBV11-3 and TRBJ2-7, with D tentatively TRBD1 (5 bases). The CDR3 has 14 residues. Germline V gene lookup returns CDR1 SGHNT and CDR2 YENEEA. V lost 5 bases, J lost 3 bases, and 14 bases lay in between.

The genes are TRBV18 and TRBJ1-5; 9 nucleotides align to TRBD1. Trimming took 9 bases from V and 6 from J; bases not matched to a gene: 9. This CDR3 contains 14 residues. Germline CDR1 reads KGHSH; CDR2 reads LQKENI. This chain's CDR3 is CASTGTGSPQPQHF. Here the CDR3 DNA reads TGTGCCAGTACTGGGACAGGGAGCCCTCAGCCCCAGCATTTT. Drawing the rest from reference TRBV18 and TRBJ1-5, the complete variable domain is NAGVMQNPRHLVRRRGQEARLRCSPMKGHSHVYWYRQLPEEGLKFMVYLQKENIIDESGMPKERFSAEFPKEGPSILRIQQVVRGDSAAYFCASTGTGSPQPQHFGDGTRLSIL.

The V and J genes are TRBV5-1 and TRBJ2-7, with 7 nucleotides matching TRBD2. V lost 2 bases, J lost 1 base, and 3 bases stayed unmatched. This CDR3 contains 14 residues. CDR1 is SGHRS, CDR2 YFSETQ, per germline. For the CDR3, the DNA is TGCGCCAGCAGCTTCGGGGGACTATCCTACGAGCAGTACTTC. Its protein is CASSFGGLSYEQYF.

V usage is TRBV11-1 and J usage is TRBJ2-5; TRBD1 might be the D (6 bases). V lost 5 bases and J lost 2, with 12 bases in between. Germline-derived CDR1 and CDR2 are SGHAT and FQDESV (reference sequence). This CDR3 comprises 14 residues. The CDR3, as DNA: TGTGCCAGCAGCCAAGCTGGACAGCAAGAGACCCAGTACTTC. It yields the protein CASSQAGQQETQYF. Supplemented by reference TRBV11-1 and TRBJ2-5, the full variable domain reads EAEVAQSPRYKITEKSQAVAFWCDPISGHATLYWYRQILGQGPELLVQFQDESVVDDSQLPKDRFSAERLKGVDSTLKIQPAELGDSAMYLCASSQAGQQETQYFGPGTRLLVL.

This rearrangement joins TRBV5-4 to TRBJ2-1; 9 nucleotides match TRBD2. CDR1 is SGHNT and CDR2 is YYREEE in the germline V gene (reference sequence). The CDR3 covers 14 residues. V lost 2 bases, J lost 6 bases, and 3 bases stayed unmatched. DNA for the CDR3: TGTGCCAGCAGCTTAGCGGGAGGAGGCAATGAGCAGTTCTTC. This sequence encodes CASSLAGGGNEQFF.

The chain recombines TRBV29-1 with TRBJ2-2; TRBD2 matches at 11 bases. The CDR3 is made up of 17 amino acids. V was pared by 6 bases and J by 7 bases, with 16 bases of the junction left unmatched. Germline lookup yields CDR1 SQVTM and CDR2 ANQGSEA. CDR3 nucleotide sequence: TGCAGCGTCGCAAACGACAGTAGCGGGAGGGCCGACGGGGAGCTGTTTTTT. As protein: CSVANDSSGRADGELFF.

J is TRBJ2-3 and V is TRBV9; D is uncertain. Trimming shortened V by 6 bases and J by 5 bases, and 16 bases separated the two germline ends. The CDR3 length is 14 residues. Germline CDR1 reads SGDLS; CDR2 reads YYNGEE. CDR3 sequence: CASKIPDTGDTQYF. The CDR3 nucleotides read TGTGCCAGCAAGATCCCGGATACTGGAGATACGCAGTATTTT.

This clone was counted a single time. The chain recombines TRBV11-2 with TRBJ1-4; D ambiguous. Germline CDR1 is SGHAT and CDR2 is FQNNGV. The ends were cut back, 5 bases at V and 13 bases at J, with 20 bases in the middle. The CDR3 is 14 residues long. CDR3 sequence reads: CASSQLGSGGRLFF. DNA for the CDR3: TGTGCCAGCAGCCAACTCGGGTCCGGCGGGCGACTGTTTTTT.

The chain has TRBV28 and TRBJ2-3; 11 nucleotides line up with TRBD2. Germline-derived CDR1 and CDR2 are MDHEN and SYDVKM. The V segment lost 4 bases and the J segment 6 bases; nucleotides outside the gene matches: 12. The CDR3 has 17 residues. The CDR3 is CASSSTFTSGSIDTQYF. The CDR3 bases are TGTGCCAGCAGTTCGACGTTTACTAGCGGGAGTATCGATACGCAGTATTTT.

For this clone: One junction end does not reproduce the germline sequence, and a read error may be involved. The CDR3 loop reads CASSLGGTPYF. In nucleotides, the CDR3 is TGTGCCAGCAGTTTGGGAGGGACCCCGTACTTC. V usage is TRBV28 and J usage is TRBJ2-5; 7 bases align to TRBD2. This CDR3 has 11 residues. CDR1 MDHEN and CDR2 SYDVKM come from the germline V gene. The entire variable domain, with the rest obtained from reference TRBV28 and TRBJ2-5, is as follows: DVKVTQSSRYLVKRTGEKVFLECVQDMDHENMFWYRQDPGLGLRLIYFSYDVKMKEKGDIPEGYSVSREKKERFSLILESASTNQTSMYLCASSLGGTPYFGPGTRLLVL.

This sequence joins TRBV19 and TRBJ2-7, with 9 bases that match TRBD1. The CDR3 is made up of 15 amino acids. V shed 2 bases, J shed 4 bases, and the junction held 6 bases outside the gene matches. Germline V lookup: CDR1 LNHDA, CDR2 SQIVND (reference sequence). Written as DNA, the CDR3 is TGTGCCAGTAGTATATCCCCGGGACAGGGATACGAGCAGTACTTC. Translated: CASSISPGQGYEQYF.

The chain uses TRBV27 and TRBJ2-7; TRBD1 agrees at 8 bases. The V gene's germline CDR1 is MNHEY and CDR2 SMNVEV (reference sequence). Germline trimming cut 6 bases from V and 5 bases from J; bases unmatched to any gene: 6. This CDR3 has 13 amino acids. The CDR3 DNA reads as TGTGCCAGCAGCGGACAGGGAACCCACGAGCAGTACTTC. It specifies CASSGQGTHEQYF.